Below are 12 T cell receptor beta chains sequenced from a single sample in a study of molecular identifiers for immune sequencing clone quantification. A single record per CDR3 protein comes from TCRdb applying MiXCR to the PCR reads. Of over 300,000 distinct CDR3 sequences detected, 24% appear once; the ten largest clones hold about 0.73%. The sequenced material came from naive CD8+ T cells from blood, with Jurkat cell RNA spiked in. Documented subset: FACS-sorted CD8+CD4-CCR7+CD45RA+ naive T cells. These receptors originate from a human donor in good health. Some libraries in this study had Jurkat cell RNA spiked in.

The sample holds many counts of this clonotype. The chain employs TRBV6-1 and TRBJ2-3; possibly TRBD1 or TRBD2 for D (5 bases each). CDR1 is MNHNS and CDR2 is SASEGT in the germline V gene. CDR3 length: 17 residues. V was clipped by 5 bases and J by 1 base, with 19 bases between them. CDR3 sequence: CASSLTGASLGTDTQYF. CDR3 sequence (DNA): TGTGCCAGCAGTCTAACCGGGGCTTCACTCGGCACAGATACGCAGTATTTT.

V gene TRBV14 combines with J gene TRBJ2-1; 13 bases line up with TRBD2. The CDR3 totals 17 residues. Germline CDR1 and CDR2: SGHDN and FVKESK. V gave up 4 bases and J gave up 5 bases; unmatched junction bases: 8. DNA for the CDR3: TGTGCCAGCAGCCCACCGGGACTAGCGGGGCCCCACAATGAGCAGTTCTTC. Translated, it gives CASSPPGLAGPHNEQFF.

This clonotype was seen many times. The V call is TRBV25-1, the J call TRBJ2-7, with D unresolved. Looked up from germline, CDR1 is MGHDK and CDR2 is SYGVNS. The CDR3 consists of 13 residues. Trimming took 3 bases from V and 6 from J, leaving 12 bases between them. The CDR3 sequence: CASSEDPPGEQYF. As DNA, the CDR3 is TGTGCCAGCAGTGAGGATCCACCGGGCGAGCAGTACTTC.

Regarding this clonotype: A single base separates this from a much larger clone, so it may be a read error. This chain joins TRBV19 and TRBJ2-7; tentatively, D is TRBD1 or TRBD2 (6 bases each). This CDR3 contains 13 residues. Trimming removed 7 bases from V and 2 bases from J, with 12 bases in between. The germline CDR1 and CDR2 sequences are LNHDA and SQIVND (reference sequence). CDR3 in DNA: TGTGCCAGTAATGCGGGACACCCCTACGAGCAGTACTTC. Amino acids: CASNAGHPYEQYF. Based on the CDR3 plus reference TRBV19 and TRBJ2-7, the full variable domain is DGGITQSPKYLFRKEGQNVTLSCEQNLNHDAMYWYRQDPGQGLRLIYYSQIVNDFQKGDIAEGYSVSREKKESFPLTVTSAQKNPTAFYLCASNAGHPYEQYFGPGTRLTVT.

V and J are TRBV20-1 and TRBJ2-7; 10 bases match TRBD1. The CDR3 covers 14 residues. The germline CDR1 and CDR2 sequences are DFQATT and SNEGSKA (reference sequence). V gave up 4 bases and J gave up 2 bases; unmatched junction bases: 5. The CDR3 DNA follows: TGCAGTGCTACGGGGGACAGGGGTCCCTACGAGCAGTACTTC. Translating gives CSATGDRGPYEQYF.

In the case of this clonotype: A junction end diverges from the germline sequence, so it may reflect a read error. V gene TRBV6-5 combines with J gene TRBJ2-7, with a possible D match to TRBD2 (6 bases). This CDR3 comprises 14 residues. Germline loops: CDR1 MNHEY, CDR2 SVGAGI. Written as DNA, the CDR3 is TGTGCCAGCAGCCAGACTAGTTGGGGCTACGAGCAGCACTTC. Translated, it gives CASSQTSWGYEQHF.

This clonotype was found a few times. The chain uses TRBV24-1 and TRBJ2-2; maybe TRBD1 (6 bases). V lost 2 bases and J lost 6, with 6 bases in between. Germline-derived CDR1 and CDR2 are KGHDR and SFDVKD. This CDR3 comprises 13 residues. The CDR3 is CATSDSGAGELFF. For the CDR3, the DNA is TGTGCCACCAGTGATTCAGGGGCCGGGGAGCTGTTTTTT.

This clonotype was seen at least ten times. This chain connects TRBV10-1 to TRBJ2-3; no clear D. CDR3 size: 12 residues. Germline CDR1 reads WNHNN; CDR2 reads SYGVQD (reference sequence). Trimming removed 0 bases at V and 5 bases at J, with 3 bases between. CDR3 sequence reads: CASSESGDTQYF. The CDR3 bases are TGCGCCAGCAGTGAGTCGGGAGATACGCAGTATTTT.

This clonotype came up many times. V and J are TRBV19 and TRBJ2-2; either TRBD1 or TRBD2 may supply D (5 bases each). Germline V gene sequence: CDR1 LNHDA, CDR2 SQIVND (reference sequence). Trimming stripped 5 bases from V and 0 bases from J, with 16 bases between. This CDR3 has 17 amino acids. CDR3 loop: CASSLSSGTANTGELFF. Written as DNA, the CDR3 is TGTGCCAGTAGTCTCTCCTCCGGGACGGCGAACACCGGGGAGCTGTTTTTT.

This clonotype was picked up a small number of times. The chain is built from TRBV28 and TRBJ1-5, with unresolved D. The germline V and J ends were trimmed by 4 bases and 2 bases, with 12 bases remaining between them. This CDR3 comprises 15 residues. CDR1 and CDR2 from the germline V gene are MDHEN and SYDVKM. CDR3 loop: CASSSDSEGNQPQHF. CDR3 DNA: TGTGCCAGCAGTTCCGACTCGGAGGGCAATCAGCCCCAGCATTTT.

This clonotype was picked up many times. The chain carries TRBV29-1 and TRBJ1-1; no reliable D call. With 7 bases removed from V and 0 bases from J, the gap between germline ends came to 15 bases. CDR1 and CDR2 from the germline V gene are SQVTM and ANQGSEA. This CDR3 has 14 residues. CDR3: CSGGSWGVNTEAFF. CDR3 bases: TGCAGCGGAGGAAGTTGGGGAGTGAACACTGAAGCTTTCTTT.

This clonotype was recorded many times. This rearrangement joins TRBV19 to TRBJ2-3, with D unresolved. The CDR3 spans 13 residues. Per germline, CDR1 LNHDA and CDR2 SQIVND (reference sequence). V shed 2 bases and J shed 1 base, with 4 bases lying between them. The CDR3 DNA reads TGTGCCAGTAGTATATTGGGCACAGATACGCAGTATTTT. Protein: CASSILGTDTQYF.